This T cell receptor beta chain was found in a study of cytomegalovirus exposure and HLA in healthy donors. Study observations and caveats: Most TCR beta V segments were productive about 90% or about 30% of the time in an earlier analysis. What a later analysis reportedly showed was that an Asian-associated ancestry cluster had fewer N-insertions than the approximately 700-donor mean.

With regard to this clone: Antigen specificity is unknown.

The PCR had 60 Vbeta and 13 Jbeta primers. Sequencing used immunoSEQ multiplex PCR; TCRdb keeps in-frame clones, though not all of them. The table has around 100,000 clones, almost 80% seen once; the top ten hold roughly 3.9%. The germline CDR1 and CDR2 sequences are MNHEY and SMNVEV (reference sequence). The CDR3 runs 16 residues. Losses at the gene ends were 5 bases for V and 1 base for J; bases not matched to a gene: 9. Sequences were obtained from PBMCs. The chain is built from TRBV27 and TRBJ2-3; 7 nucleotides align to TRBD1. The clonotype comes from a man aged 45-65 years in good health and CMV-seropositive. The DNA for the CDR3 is TGTGCCAGCAGTAAAAGACAGGGATTTGGCACAGATACGCAGTATTTT. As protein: CASSKRQGFGTDTQYF.